The entry below gives a single TCR beta chain sequence along with its context. The CDR3 totals 15 residues. Trimming took 4 bases from V and 6 from J; bases not matched to a gene: 9. This record comes from a study of blood T cell repertoires in COVID-19. Across the whole study: The United States, Italy and Spain were the sources of the acute and convalescent COVID-19 samples. PBMCs, B-cell-depleted T cells, or T cells were the source of the cDNA or gDNA that made up the material.

In the original workflow: Quantification of nucleated cells was approximated via reference gene primer amplification. TCRdb keeps only in-frame clones here, not all; method: immunoSEQ multiplex PCR. V and J calls and clone size come straight from that table; D and trimming were deduced from the DNA. The table has some 100,000 clones, roughly 91% seen once. V usage is TRBV5-3 and J usage is TRBJ2-1, with 8 bases that match TRBD2. TRBV5-3 is recorded as an ORF, its role being uncertain. The sequenced material came from peripheral blood. This clonotype was obtained from a woman older than 75 with active COVID-19. In nucleotides, the CDR3 is TGTGCCAGAAGCCCAAGGAGCGGGGGTTCCAATGAGCAGTTCTTC. Protein product: CARSPRSGGSNEQFF.